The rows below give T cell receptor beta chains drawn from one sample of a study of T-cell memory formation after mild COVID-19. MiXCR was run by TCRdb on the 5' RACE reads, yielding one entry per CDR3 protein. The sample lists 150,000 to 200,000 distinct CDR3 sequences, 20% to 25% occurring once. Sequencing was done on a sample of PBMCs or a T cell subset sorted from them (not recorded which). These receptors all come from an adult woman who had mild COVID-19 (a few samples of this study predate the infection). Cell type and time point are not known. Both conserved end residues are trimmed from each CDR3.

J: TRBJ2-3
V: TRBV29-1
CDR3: SVRLATDTQY

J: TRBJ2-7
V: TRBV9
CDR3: ASSPDRTGTYEQY

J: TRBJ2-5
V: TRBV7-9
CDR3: ASTFWLREETQY

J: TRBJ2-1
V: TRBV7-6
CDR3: ASSLASGAWEQF

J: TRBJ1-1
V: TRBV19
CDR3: ASSIGENTEAF

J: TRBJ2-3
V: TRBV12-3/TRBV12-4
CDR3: ASSSGTIGDTQY

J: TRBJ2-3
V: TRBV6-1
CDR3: ASSGLAGGDTQY

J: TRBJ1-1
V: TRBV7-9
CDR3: ASSPLAGNTEAF

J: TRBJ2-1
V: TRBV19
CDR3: ASSIGGGRVLSYNEQF

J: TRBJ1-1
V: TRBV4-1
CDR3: ASRTNTEAF

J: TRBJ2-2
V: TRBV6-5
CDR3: ASRQGQGADGELF

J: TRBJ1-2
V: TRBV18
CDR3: ASSTRTGGSYGYT

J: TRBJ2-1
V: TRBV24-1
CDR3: ATSDFWGDEQF

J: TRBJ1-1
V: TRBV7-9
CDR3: ASSFQPAGPLAF

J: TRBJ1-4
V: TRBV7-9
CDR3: ASSFNWEKLF

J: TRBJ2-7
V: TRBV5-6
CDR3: ASSSPREIIYEQY

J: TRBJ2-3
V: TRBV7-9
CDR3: ASSYVAGNTDTQY